This passage covers 13 T cell receptor beta chains from one sample sequenced in a study of T cells in Graves' hyperthyroidism and ophthalmopathy. What was amplified from RNA transcripts were TCR beta CDR3 regions. Primed by the HTBI set, a first-round RT-PCR was run on the TCR CDR3. Each CDR3 protein gets one entry after TCRdb re-called the multiplex PCR reads with MiXCR. This table holds fewer than 550,000 distinct CDR3 sequences, 15% to 18% found once. Material: blood. The receptors come from a woman under 30 with Graves' hyperthyroidism.

This clonotype was picked up many times. The V call is TRBV7-8, the J call TRBJ1-5; D call uncertain. The V gene's germline CDR1 is SGHVS and CDR2 FQNEAQ. Trimming took off 3 bases at V and 4 bases at J, with 13 bases between the two ends. CDR3 size: 15 residues. For the CDR3, the DNA is TGTGCCAGCAGCTTCTCCCGGTCGGGTAATCAGCCCCAGCATTTT. Translating it yields CASSFSRSGNQPQHF.

This clonotype was counted at least ten times. This chain links TRBV3-1 with TRBJ1-1; 7 bases are a match to TRBD1. Germline CDR1 and CDR2: LGHDT and YNNKEL (reference sequence). The CDR3 length is 15 residues. The V segment lost 1 base and the J segment 1 base; nucleotides outside the gene matches: 3. The CDR3 loop reads CASSQAGGGNTEAFF. DNA of the CDR3: TGTGCCAGCAGCCAAGCAGGGGGTGGGAACACTGAAGCTTTCTTT.

This clonotype came up many times. This chain joins TRBV7-3 and TRBJ2-1, with a tentative D call TRBD2 (6 bases). Germline loops: CDR1 SGHTA, CDR2 FQGTGA. Trimming took off 4 bases at V and 0 bases at J, with 16 bases between the two ends. The CDR3 length is 17 residues. The CDR3 DNA is TGTGCCAGCAGCTCCGCGGGAAGCGGTTACTCCTACAATGAGCAGTTCTTC. Its protein product is CASSSAGSGYSYNEQFF.

V usage is TRBV12-3 or TRBV12-4 and J usage is TRBJ2-2; 8 positions agree with TRBD1. The CDR3 has 17 residues. After removal of 5 bases from V and 0 bases from J, the junction contained 8 bases not matched to a gene. CDR3 sequence (DNA): TGTGCCAGCAGTCCTACGACAGGGGCGGCGAACACCGGGGAGCTGTTTTTT. Protein: CASSPTTGAANTGELFF.

This clonotype was observed a few times. This chain joins TRBV9 and TRBJ2-2; the D gene is possibly TRBD2 (6 bases). Germline V lookup: CDR1 SGDLS, CDR2 YYNGEE. CDR3 size: 15 residues. V lost 0 bases to trimming and J lost 8 bases, with 14 bases between them. The CDR3 sequence is CASSVAGRGKGELFF. The DNA for the CDR3 is TGTGCCAGCAGCGTAGCCGGCCGGGGGAAGGGGGAGCTGTTTTTT.

The CDR3 nucleotides are TGTGCCAGCAGTCCTACAGGGGGCCAGGCCAGGAACACTGAAGCTTTCTTT. Protein: CASSPTGGQARNTEAFF. The V gene is TRBV12-3 or TRBV12-4, the J gene TRBJ1-1, with 9 bases fitting TRBD1. The CDR3 extends over 17 amino acids. Trimming at V came to 5 bases and at J to 1 base, leaving 11 bases not matched to a gene.

The genes are TRBV20-1 and TRBJ2-7; TRBD1 aligns across 10 bases. The CDR3 extends over 15 amino acids. Trimming at V came to 1 base and at J to 3 bases, leaving 6 bases not matched to a gene. Germline CDR1 is DFQATT and CDR2 is SNEGSKA (reference sequence). The CDR3 sequence is CSARAGTGDFYEQYF. The CDR3 DNA is TGCAGTGCTAGAGCCGGGACAGGGGATTTCTACGAGCAGTACTTC.

This clonotype appeared many times. V usage is TRBV7-9 and J usage is TRBJ1-5, with unresolved D. This CDR3 is 14 amino acids long. Trimming pared 7 bases from V and 5 bases from J, leaving 15 bases between. Germline-derived CDR1 and CDR2 are SEHNR and FQNEAQ (reference sequence). Here the CDR3 reads CASTTGPTYQPQHF. The CDR3 nucleotides are TGTGCCAGCACCACGGGCCCCACATATCAGCCCCAGCATTTT.

The V call is TRBV2, the J call TRBJ2-7, with a possible D match to TRBD1 (5 bases). Between the trimmed V and J ends, which lost 3 bases and 6 bases, there was a span of 9 bases. The germline CDR1 and CDR2 sequences are SNHLY and FYNNEI. This CDR3 comprises 12 residues. CDR3 in amino acids: CASSDDSPEQYF. CDR3 bases: TGTGCCAGCAGTGATGACAGCCCCGAGCAGTACTTC.

The chain links TRBV7-3 to TRBJ2-3, with 10 nucleotides matching TRBD2. J gave up 0 bases and V 2 bases, and 2 bases lay outside the gene matches. Germline assignment: CDR1 SGHTA and CDR2 FQGTGA. This CDR3 has 16 amino acids. The CDR3 reads CASSLQRGGSTDTQYF. The CDR3 DNA sequence: TGTGCCAGCAGCTTACAGCGGGGGGGTAGCACAGATACGCAGTATTTT. Full variable domain (remainder filled in from reference TRBV7-3 and TRBJ2-3): GAGVSQTPSNKVTEKGKYVELRCDPISGHTALYWYRQSLGQGPEFLIYFQGTGAADDSGLPNDRFFAVRPEGSVSTLKIQRTERGDSAVYLCASSLQRGGSTDTQYFGPGTRLTVL.

This clonotype appeared many times. The J gene is TRBJ2-2, the V gene TRBV5-5, with TRBD1 as a possible D gene (5 bases). V lost 3 bases and J lost 6, with 9 bases in between. From germline, CDR1 is SGHKS and CDR2 YYEKEE (reference sequence). CDR3 length equals 13 residues. CDR3 nucleotide sequence: TGTGCCAGCAGCTGGGGCCGGGCCGGGGAGCTGTTTTTT. It is translated as CASSWGRAGELFF.

This clonotype was seen many times. V and J are TRBV6-1 and TRBJ2-7; TRBD1 is a possible D gene (6 bases). V lost 5 bases to trimming and J lost 5 bases, with 16 bases between them. Germline V lookup: CDR1 MNHNS, CDR2 SASEGT. The CDR3 has 14 residues. CDR3 sequence reads: CASSPGHFIDEQYF. Written as DNA, the CDR3 is TGTGCCAGCAGTCCGGGACACTTCATCGACGAGCAGTACTTC.

This clonotype was detected ten times or more. CDR3 bases: TGTGCCAGCAGTGAAGTCATCTACGAGCAGTACTTC. This codes for CASSEVIYEQYF. The V call is TRBV6-1, the J call TRBJ2-7; D ambiguous. The germline CDR1 and CDR2 sequences are MNHNS and SASEGT. V lost 1 base to trimming and J lost 3 bases, with 4 bases between them. This CDR3 comprises 12 residues.